A selection of T cell receptor beta chains follows, all from one sample in a study of blood T cell repertoires in COVID-19. The repertoire was sequenced with immunoSEQ multiplex PCR; TCRdb's copy has only in-frame clones and lacks some. Of 250,000 to 350,000 clones detected, 87% appear once; the ten largest clones hold 2% to 3%. The sequencing input was peripheral blood. The receptors were sampled from a man between 18 and 35 years old with active or convalescent COVID-19. Each CDR3 is given with its conserved first and last residue. Fields, in order: CDR3 length, clone size, V gene, J gene, D gene, CDR3 protein, CDR3 DNA. D genes are given only for firm matches. A clone size is listed for some rows: how often the clone was seen (once, few, many), or a class if it is expanded.

15	NA	TRBV7-9	TRBJ2-3	TRBD2	CASSSAGVGTDTQYF	TGTGCCAGCAGCTCAGCGGGAGTTGGCACAGATACGCAGTATTTT
13	NA	TRBV7-8	TRBJ1-3	NA	CASSGGFRNTTYF	TGTGCCAGCAGCGGCGGGTTTAGGAACACCACATATTTT
16	NA	TRBV6-1	TRBJ2-1	TRBD2	CASSGPLAGSYNEQFF	TGTGCCAGCAGTGGTCCCCTAGCGGGATCCTACAATGAGCAGTTCTTC
11	NA	TRBV4-1	TRBJ2-3	NA	CASSQQDTQYF	TGCGCCAGCAGCCAACAAGATACGCAGTATTTT
14	NA	TRBV11-2	TRBJ2-3	NA	CASSFSGITDTQYF	TGTGCCAGCAGCTTTAGCGGAATCACAGATACGCAGTATTTT
13	NA	TRBV18	TRBJ2-7	NA	CASSPAGDYEQYF	TGTGCCAGCTCACCGGCAGGGGACTACGAGCAGTACTTC
16	NA	TRBV4-1	TRBJ2-7	TRBD2	CASSQTPTGGGYEQYF	TGCGCCAGCAGCCAAACCCCCACAGGCGGGGGATACGAGCAGTACTTC
18	few	TRBV3-1/TRBV3-2	TRBJ2-5	NA	CASSHSRQGLFGTETQYF	TGTGCCAGCAGCCACTCCCGGCAGGGGCTTTTCGGTACAGAGACCCAGTACTTC
13	NA	TRBV7-6	TRBJ2-7	TRBD1	CASSLTGGNEQYF	TGTGCCAGCAGCTTGACAGGGGGCAACGAGCAGTACTTC
18	NA	TRBV10-1	TRBJ1-1	TRBD1	CASSTDRFLDSMNTEAFF	TGCGCCAGCAGTACGGACAGGTTTTTGGATTCCATGAACACTGAAGCTTTCTTT
16	NA	TRBV10-1	TRBJ1-1	TRBD1	CASTKRQGRRNTEAFF	TGCGCCAGCACAAAACGACAGGGAAGGAGGAACACTGAAGCTTTCTTT
14	NA	TRBV18	TRBJ2-7	NA	CASSPPAPGDEQYF	TGTGCCAGCTCACCACCGGCCCCCGGGGACGAGCAGTACTTC
13	NA	TRBV11-2	TRBJ1-1	NA	CASSRSTDTEAFF	TGTGCCAGCAGCCGTTCAACGGACACTGAAGCTTTCTTT
16	few	TRBV27	TRBJ1-5	NA	CASSLGTPYSNQPQHF	TGTGCCAGCAGTTTAGGGACACCATATAGCAATCAGCCCCAGCATTTT
14	NA	TRBV7-8	TRBJ1-4	TRBD1	CASSRDRVNEKLFF	TGTGCCAGCAGTCGGGACAGGGTGAATGAAAAACTGTTTTTT
16	NA	TRBV9	TRBJ1-2	TRBD1	CASSAPEGQGTYGYTF	TGTGCCAGCAGCGCTCCGGAGGGACAGGGGACCTATGGCTACACCTTC
13	NA	TRBV7-9	TRBJ1-3	NA	CASSLYFEHTIYF	TGTGCCAGCAGCTTATACTTTGAGCACACCATATATTTT
13	NA	TRBV5-6	TRBJ1-1	NA	CASGGLLNTEAFF	TGTGCCAGCGGGGGACTGCTGAACACTGAAGCTTTCTTT
11	NA	TRBV2	TRBJ1-4	NA	CAGGELEELFF	TGTGCCGGCGGCGAGCTAGAAGAACTGTTTTTT
21	NA	TRBV2	TRBJ2-5	TRBD2	CASPVGEELAVRRGVQETQYF	TGTGCCAGCCCAGTGGGTGAGGAGCTAGCGGTACGTCGCGGGGTCCAAGAGACCCAGTACTTC
13	NA	TRBV4-3	TRBJ2-1	TRBD1	CASSQVDRAQQFF	TGCGCCAGCAGCCAAGTGGACAGGGCCCAGCAGTTCTTC
14	NA	TRBV7-2	TRBJ2-7	NA	CASSLGGRAYEQYF	TGTGCCAGCAGCTTAGGTGGCAGGGCATACGAGCAGTACTTC
15	NA	TRBV3-1/TRBV3-2	TRBJ1-6	NA	CASSHISDPYSPLHF	TGTGCCAGCAGCCACATTAGCGACCCCTACTCACCCCTCCACTTT
18	NA	TRBV3-1/TRBV3-2	TRBJ2-1	TRBD2	CASSRQTSGGGHYNEQFF	TGTGCCAGCAGCCGTCAGACTAGCGGGGGGGGACACTACAATGAGCAGTTCTTC
14	NA	TRBV5-6	TRBJ2-7	TRBD1	CASSLVGQYYEQYF	TGTGCCAGCAGCTTGGTGGGACAGTACTACGAGCAGTACTTC
16	NA	TRBV11-2	TRBJ1-2	NA	CASSSLQGKGMLGYTF	TGTGCCAGCAGCTCCCTCCAGGGGAAGGGCATGTTAGGCTACACCTTC
17	few	TRBV12-5	TRBJ2-3	TRBD1	CASGLVLGDRVTDTQYF	TGTGCTAGTGGTTTGGTACTGGGAGACAGGGTAACAGATACGCAGTATTTT
17	NA	TRBV11-3	TRBJ2-3	TRBD2	CASSTTHSGSGADTQYF	TGTGCCAGCAGCACAACTCATAGCGGGAGCGGGGCAGATACGCAGTATTTT
14	NA	TRBV4-3	TRBJ2-4	NA	CASSQGRGLDIQYF	TGCGCCAGCAGCCAAGGGCGGGGCCTAGACATTCAGTACTTC
15	NA	TRBV28	TRBJ1-2	NA	CASSSTGGANYGYTF	TGTGCCAGCAGTTCCACGGGGGGCGCTAACTATGGCTACACCTTC
12	once	TRBV27	TRBJ1-1	NA	CASRDSNTEAFF	TGTGCCAGCAGGGACAGCAACACTGAAGCTTTCTTT